Here is one TCR beta chain with its context. The antigen is not known. This specimen belongs to a study of shared clonotypes between healthy human individuals. Study-wide findings and caveats: Sequencing depth was expected to influence donor clonotype sharing.

The donors, healthy adults who were HIV-negative, had experienced no recent acute infections or vaccinations. Partitioning of CD4+ cells yielded a CD45RA+ naive subset and a CD45RA-negative memory subset. The germline V gene encodes CDR1 SGHAT and CDR2 FQNNGV. CDR3 length: 12 amino acids. The V end was cut by 7 bases, the J end by 8 bases, with 14 bases between. The sorted-subset replicate PCRs were given 150 to 200 ng DNA, which is approximately 30,000 T cell genomes. Using immunoSEQ multiplex PCR, the repertoire was profiled, and TCRdb retains in-frame clones only, with some absent. The sample includes a few million clones, approximately 90% of them seen just once.

The TCR originated in a young man in good health. Some clones in this sample may be carry-over from other donors' samples. The chain employs TRBV11-2 and TRBJ2-5; no reliable D call. Specimen: naive CD4+ T cells from PBMCs. Subset here: CD45RA+ positively selected. The CDR3 sequence: CASTGSLETQYF. CDR3 nucleotides: TGTGCCAGCACCGGCTCCCTCGAAACCCAGTACTTC.